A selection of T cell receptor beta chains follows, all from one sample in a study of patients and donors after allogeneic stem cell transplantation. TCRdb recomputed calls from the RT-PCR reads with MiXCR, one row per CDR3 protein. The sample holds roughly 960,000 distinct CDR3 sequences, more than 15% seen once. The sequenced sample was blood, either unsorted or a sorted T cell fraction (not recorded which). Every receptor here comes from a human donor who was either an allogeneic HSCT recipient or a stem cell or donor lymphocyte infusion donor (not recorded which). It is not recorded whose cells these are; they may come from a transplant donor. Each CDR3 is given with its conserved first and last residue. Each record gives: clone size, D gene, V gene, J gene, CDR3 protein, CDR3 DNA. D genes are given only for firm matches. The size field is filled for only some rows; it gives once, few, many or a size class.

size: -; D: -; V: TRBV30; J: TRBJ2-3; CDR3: CAWSLMGGSTDTQYF; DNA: TGTGCCTGGTCCCTTATGGGCGGGAGCACAGATACGCAGTATTTT
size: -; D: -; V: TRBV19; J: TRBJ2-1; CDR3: CASLGGAKYNEQFF; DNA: TGTGCCAGCTTGGGAGGAGCTAAATACAATGAGCAGTTCTTC
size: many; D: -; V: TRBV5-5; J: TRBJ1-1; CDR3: CASSSRAGNTEAFF; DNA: TGTGCCAGCAGCTCAAGGGCCGGGAACACTGAAGCTTTCTTT
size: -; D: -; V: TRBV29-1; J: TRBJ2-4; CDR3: CSVWGPLAKNIQYF; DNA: TGCAGCGTCTGGGGCCCACTAGCCAAAAACATTCAGTACTTC
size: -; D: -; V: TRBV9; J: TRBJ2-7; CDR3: CASSVDQRTGQYF; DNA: TGTGCCAGCAGCGTAGATCAGAGGACGGGGCAGTACTTC
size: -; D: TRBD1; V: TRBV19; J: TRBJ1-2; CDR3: CASRRDRVGGYTF; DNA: TGTGCCAGTAGGAGAGACAGGGTCGGTGGCTACACCTTC
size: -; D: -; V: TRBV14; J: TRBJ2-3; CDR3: CASSQDDDTQYF; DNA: TGTGCCAGCAGCCAAGATGACGACACGCAGTATTTT
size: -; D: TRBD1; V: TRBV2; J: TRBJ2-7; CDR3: CASSEADRASYEQYF; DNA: TGTGCCAGCAGTGAAGCGGACAGGGCAAGCTACGAGCAGTACTTC
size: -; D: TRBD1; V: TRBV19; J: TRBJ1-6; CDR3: CASSLGQRNSPLHF; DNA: TGTGCCAGTAGTCTGGGACAGAGAAATTCACCCCTCCACTTT
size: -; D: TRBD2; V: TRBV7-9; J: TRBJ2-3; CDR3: CASSNAGRSTDTQYF; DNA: TGTGCCAGCAGTAACGCCGGGAGGAGCACAGATACGCAGTATTTT
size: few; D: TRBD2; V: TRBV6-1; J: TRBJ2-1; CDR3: CASSGTSGSDEQFF; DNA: TGTGCCAGCAGTGGTACTAGCGGGAGTGATGAGCAGTTCTTC
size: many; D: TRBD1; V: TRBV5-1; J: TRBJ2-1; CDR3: CASTRDRAYNEQFF; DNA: TGCGCCAGCACCCGGGACAGGGCCTACAATGAGCAGTTCTTC
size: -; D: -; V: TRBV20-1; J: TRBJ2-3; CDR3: CSAIFTGRRPADTQYF; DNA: TGCAGTGCCATTTTTACCGGTAGGAGGCCAGCAGATACGCAGTATTTT
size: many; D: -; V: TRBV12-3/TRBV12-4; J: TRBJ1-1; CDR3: CASSWTSMAAFF; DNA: TGTGCCAGCAGTTGGACATCCATGGCAGCTTTCTTT
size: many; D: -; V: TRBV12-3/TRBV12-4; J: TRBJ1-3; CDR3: CASSPQGGWGNTIYF; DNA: TGTGCCAGCAGTCCCCAGGGAGGTTGGGGAAACACCATATATTTT
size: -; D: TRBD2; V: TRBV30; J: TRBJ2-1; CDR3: CAWAPELAGGPRFF; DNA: TGTGCCTGGGCGCCAGAACTAGCGGGAGGGCCTCGGTTCTTC
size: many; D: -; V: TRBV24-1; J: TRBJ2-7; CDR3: CATSDSRGPYEQYF; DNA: TGTGCCACCAGTGATTCCAGGGGTCCCTACGAGCAGTACTTC
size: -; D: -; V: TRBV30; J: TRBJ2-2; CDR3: CAWNPGDTGELFF; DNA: TGTGCCTGGAATCCGGGAGACACCGGGGAGCTGTTTTTT
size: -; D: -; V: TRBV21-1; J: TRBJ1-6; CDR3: CASIYNSPLHF; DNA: TGTGCCAGCATCTATAATTCACCCCTCCACTTT
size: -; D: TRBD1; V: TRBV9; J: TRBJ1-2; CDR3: CASRNTGGINYGYTF; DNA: TGTGCCAGCAGGAACACAGGGGGCATTAACTATGGCTACACCTTC
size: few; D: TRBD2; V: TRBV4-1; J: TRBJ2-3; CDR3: CASSPLAGVSDTQYF; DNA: TGCGCCAGCAGCCCACTAGCGGGGGTATCAGATACGCAGTATTTT
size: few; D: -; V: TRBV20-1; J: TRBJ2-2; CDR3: CSARVTNTGELFF; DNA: TGCAGTGCTAGAGTAACGAACACCGGGGAGCTGTTTTTT
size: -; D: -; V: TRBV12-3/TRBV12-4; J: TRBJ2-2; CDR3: CASSYFGRRQNTGELFF; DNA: TGTGCCAGCAGTTATTTTGGACGGAGGCAGAACACCGGGGAGCTGTTTTTT
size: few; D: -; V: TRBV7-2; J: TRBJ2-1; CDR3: CASSLRGPLNEQFF; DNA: TGTGCCAGCAGCTTACGGGGGCCTTTGAATGAGCAGTTCTTC
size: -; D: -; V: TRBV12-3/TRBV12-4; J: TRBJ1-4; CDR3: CASSLDPGGNEKLFF; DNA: TGTGCCAGCAGTTTAGACCCGGGGGGTAATGAAAAACTGTTTTTT
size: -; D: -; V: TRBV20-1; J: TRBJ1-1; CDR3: CSVNSGRNTEAFF; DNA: TGCAGTGTTAATTCGGGACGGAACACTGAAGCTTTCTTT
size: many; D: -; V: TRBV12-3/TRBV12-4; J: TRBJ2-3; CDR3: CASSYRIGGDTQYF; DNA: TGTGCCAGCAGCTATAGGATAGGGGGAGATACGCAGTATTTT
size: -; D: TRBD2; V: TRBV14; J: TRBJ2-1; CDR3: CASSQILAGAEEQFF; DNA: TGTGCCAGCAGCCAGATACTAGCGGGAGCAGAAGAGCAGTTCTTC
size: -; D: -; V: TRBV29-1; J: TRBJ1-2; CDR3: CSVDGPGDSIAGYTF; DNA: TGCAGCGTTGATGGGCCTGGAGATTCTATCGCTGGCTACACCTTC
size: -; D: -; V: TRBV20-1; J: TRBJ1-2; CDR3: CSAPPSGYNYGYTF; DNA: TGCAGTGCTCCCCCCTCGGGGTATAACTATGGCTACACCTTC
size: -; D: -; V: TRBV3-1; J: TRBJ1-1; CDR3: CASSPDVLITEAFF; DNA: TGTGCCAGCAGCCCGGACGTACTTATCACTGAAGCTTTCTTT
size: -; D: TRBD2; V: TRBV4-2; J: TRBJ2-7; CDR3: CASKKSSGYEQYF; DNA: TGTGCCAGCAAAAAATCTAGCGGCTACGAGCAGTACTTC
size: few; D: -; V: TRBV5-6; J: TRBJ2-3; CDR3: CASSLAAGGNTDTQYF; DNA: TGTGCCAGCAGCTTGGCCGCTGGGGGGAACACAGATACGCAGTATTTT
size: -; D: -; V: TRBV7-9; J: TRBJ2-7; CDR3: CASAGGEVSYEQYF; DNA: TGTGCCAGCGCCGGAGGGGAGGTCTCCTACGAGCAGTACTTC
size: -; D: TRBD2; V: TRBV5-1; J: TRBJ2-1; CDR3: CASSYTSGSASSYNEQFF; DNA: TGCGCCAGCAGCTACACTAGCGGGAGCGCGAGCTCCTACAATGAGCAGTTCTTC
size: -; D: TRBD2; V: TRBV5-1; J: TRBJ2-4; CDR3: CASSLGGGPAKNIQYF; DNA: TGCGCCAGCAGCTTGGGGGGAGGGCCGGCCAAAAACATTCAGTACTTC
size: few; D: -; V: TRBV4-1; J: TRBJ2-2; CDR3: CASSPGPSNTGELFF; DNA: TGCGCCAGCAGCCCTGGGCCCTCCAACACCGGGGAGCTGTTTTTT
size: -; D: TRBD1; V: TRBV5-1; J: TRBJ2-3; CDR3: CASSPGQGRPDTQYF; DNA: TGCGCCAGCAGCCCAGGACAGGGAAGGCCAGATACGCAGTATTTT
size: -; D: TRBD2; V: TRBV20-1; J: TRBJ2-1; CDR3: CSARDWSLAGESYNEQFF; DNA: TGCAGTGCTAGAGATTGGTCGCTAGCGGGGGAATCCTACAATGAGCAGTTCTTC
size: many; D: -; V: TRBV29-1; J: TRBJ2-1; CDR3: CSADFSEQFF; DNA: TGCAGCGCTGACTTTTCTGAGCAGTTCTTC
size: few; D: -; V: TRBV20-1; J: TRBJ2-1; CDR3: CSARRGSNNEQFF; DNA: TGCAGTGCTAGGAGGGGGAGTAATAATGAGCAGTTCTTC
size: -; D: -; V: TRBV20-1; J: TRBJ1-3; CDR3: CSARDFARSGNTIYF; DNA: TGCAGTGCTAGAGACTTCGCTAGATCTGGAAACACCATATATTTT
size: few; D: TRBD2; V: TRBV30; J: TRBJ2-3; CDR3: CAWSRGDRTDTQYF; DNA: TGTGCCTGGAGCCGGGGGGACCGCACAGATACGCAGTATTTT
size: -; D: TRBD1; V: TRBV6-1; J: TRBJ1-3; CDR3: CASGIGQASSGNTIYF; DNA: TGTGCCAGCGGGATCGGACAGGCTTCCTCTGGAAACACCATATATTTT
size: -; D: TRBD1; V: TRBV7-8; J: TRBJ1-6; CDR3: CASSPRTGEAPLHF; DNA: TGTGCCAGCAGCCCTAGGACAGGGGAGGCTCCCCTCCACTTT
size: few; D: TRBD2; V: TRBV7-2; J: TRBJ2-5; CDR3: CASSLVALAGGETQYF; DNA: TGTGCCAGCAGCTTAGTGGCACTAGCGGGGGGGGAGACCCAGTACTTC
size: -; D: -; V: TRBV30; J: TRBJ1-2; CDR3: CAWSIFYGYTF; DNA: TGTGCCTGGAGTATCTTCTATGGCTACACCTTC
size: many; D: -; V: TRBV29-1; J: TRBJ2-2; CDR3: CSVVAHDTGELFF; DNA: TGCAGCGTTGTAGCCCATGACACCGGGGAGCTGTTTTTT